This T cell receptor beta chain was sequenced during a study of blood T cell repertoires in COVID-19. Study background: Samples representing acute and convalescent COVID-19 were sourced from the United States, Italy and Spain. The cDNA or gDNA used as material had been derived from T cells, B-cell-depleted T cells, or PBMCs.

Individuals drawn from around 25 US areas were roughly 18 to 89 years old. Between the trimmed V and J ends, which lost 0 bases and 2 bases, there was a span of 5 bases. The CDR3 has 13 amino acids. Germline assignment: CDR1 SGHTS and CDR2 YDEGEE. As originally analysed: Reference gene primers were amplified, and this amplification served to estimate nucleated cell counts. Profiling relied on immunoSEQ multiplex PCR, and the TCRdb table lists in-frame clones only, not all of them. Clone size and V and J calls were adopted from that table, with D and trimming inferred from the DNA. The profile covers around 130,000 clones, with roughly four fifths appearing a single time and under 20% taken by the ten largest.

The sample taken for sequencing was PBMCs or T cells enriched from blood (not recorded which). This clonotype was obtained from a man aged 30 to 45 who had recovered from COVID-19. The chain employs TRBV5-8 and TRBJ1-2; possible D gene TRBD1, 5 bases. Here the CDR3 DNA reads TGTGCCAGCAGCTTGGGACAGAACTATGGCTACACCTTC. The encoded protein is CASSLGQNYGYTF.